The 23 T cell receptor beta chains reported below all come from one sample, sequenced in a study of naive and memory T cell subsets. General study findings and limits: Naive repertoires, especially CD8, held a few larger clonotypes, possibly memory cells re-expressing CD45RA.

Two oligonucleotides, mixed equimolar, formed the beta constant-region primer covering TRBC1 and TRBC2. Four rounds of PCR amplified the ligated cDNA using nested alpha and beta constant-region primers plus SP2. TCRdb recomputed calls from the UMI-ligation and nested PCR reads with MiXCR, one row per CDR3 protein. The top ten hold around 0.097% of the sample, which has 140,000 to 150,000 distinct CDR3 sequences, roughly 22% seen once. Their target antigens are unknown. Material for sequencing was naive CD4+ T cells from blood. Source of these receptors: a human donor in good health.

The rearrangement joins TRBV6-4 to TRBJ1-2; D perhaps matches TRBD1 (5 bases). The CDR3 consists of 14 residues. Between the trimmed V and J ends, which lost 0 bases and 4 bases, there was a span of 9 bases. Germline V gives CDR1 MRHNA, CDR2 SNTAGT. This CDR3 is CASSDSGRTYGYTF. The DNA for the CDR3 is TGTGCCAGCAGTGACTCGGGACGGACCTATGGCTACACCTTC.

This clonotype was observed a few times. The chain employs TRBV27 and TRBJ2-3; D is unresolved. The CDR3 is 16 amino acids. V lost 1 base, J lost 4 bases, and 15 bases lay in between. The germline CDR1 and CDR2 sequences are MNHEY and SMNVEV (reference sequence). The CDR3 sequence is CASSLYLGGVADTQYF. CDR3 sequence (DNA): TGTGCCAGCAGTTTATATCTTGGCGGAGTTGCAGATACGCAGTATTTT.

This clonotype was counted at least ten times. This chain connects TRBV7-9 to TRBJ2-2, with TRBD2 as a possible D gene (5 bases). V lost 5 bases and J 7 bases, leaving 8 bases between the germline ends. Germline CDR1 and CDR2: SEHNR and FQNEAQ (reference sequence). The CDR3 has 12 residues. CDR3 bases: TGTGCCAGCAGCCTTGAGGGCGGGGAGCTGTTTTTT. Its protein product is CASSLEGGELFF.

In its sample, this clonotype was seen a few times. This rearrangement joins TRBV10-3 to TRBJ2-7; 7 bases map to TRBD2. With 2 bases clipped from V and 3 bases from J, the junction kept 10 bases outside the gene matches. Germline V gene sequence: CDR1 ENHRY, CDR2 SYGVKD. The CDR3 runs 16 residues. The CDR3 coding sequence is TGTGCCATCAGTGAGGGGATTCGCGGGAGCTTCTACGAGCAGTACTTC. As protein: CAISEGIRGSFYEQYF.

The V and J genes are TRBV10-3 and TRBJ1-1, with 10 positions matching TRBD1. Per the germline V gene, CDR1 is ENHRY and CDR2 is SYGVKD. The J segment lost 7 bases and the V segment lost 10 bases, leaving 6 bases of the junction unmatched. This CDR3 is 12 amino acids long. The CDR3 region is CATGTGVREAFF. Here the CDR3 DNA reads TGTGCCACCGGGACAGGGGTTCGTGAAGCTTTCTTT.

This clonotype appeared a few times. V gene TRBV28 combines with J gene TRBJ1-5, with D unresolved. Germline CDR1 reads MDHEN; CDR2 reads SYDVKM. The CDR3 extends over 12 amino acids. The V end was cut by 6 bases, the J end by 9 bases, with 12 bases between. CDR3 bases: TGTGCCAGCAGCCGTCCCATACGGCCCCAGCATTTT. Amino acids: CASSRPIRPQHF.

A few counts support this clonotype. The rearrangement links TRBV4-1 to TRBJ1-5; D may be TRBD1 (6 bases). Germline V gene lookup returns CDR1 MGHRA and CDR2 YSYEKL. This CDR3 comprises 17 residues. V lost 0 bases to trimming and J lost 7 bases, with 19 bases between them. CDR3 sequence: CASSQESLTGFGQPQHF. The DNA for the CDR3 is TGCGCCAGCAGCCAAGAATCCCTAACAGGGTTCGGACAGCCCCAGCATTTT.

The CDR3 nucleotides read TGTGCCAGCAGTGAACTTGGGACAGGAAGAGGCTACACCTTC. Translating gives CASSELGTGRGYTF. The chain joins TRBV25-1 to TRBJ1-2; 8 nucleotides agree with TRBD1. CDR1 is MGHDK and CDR2 is SYGVNS in the germline V gene. The CDR3 totals 14 residues. V lost 2 bases and J lost 8; bases outside the gene matches: 7.

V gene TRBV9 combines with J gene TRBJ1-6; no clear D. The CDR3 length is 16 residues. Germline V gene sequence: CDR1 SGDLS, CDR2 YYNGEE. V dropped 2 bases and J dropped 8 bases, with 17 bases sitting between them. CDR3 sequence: CASSVGGWKSDSPLHF. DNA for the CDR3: TGTGCCAGCAGCGTCGGAGGGTGGAAGTCCGATTCACCCCTCCACTTT.

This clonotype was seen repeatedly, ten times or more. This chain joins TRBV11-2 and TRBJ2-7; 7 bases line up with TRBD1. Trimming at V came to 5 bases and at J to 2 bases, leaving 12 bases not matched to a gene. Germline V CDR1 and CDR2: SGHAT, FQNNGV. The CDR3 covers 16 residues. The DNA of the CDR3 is TGTGCCAGCAGCCCCCTTAGAGGGACAGTCACCTACGAGCAGTACTTC. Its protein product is CASSPLRGTVTYEQYF.

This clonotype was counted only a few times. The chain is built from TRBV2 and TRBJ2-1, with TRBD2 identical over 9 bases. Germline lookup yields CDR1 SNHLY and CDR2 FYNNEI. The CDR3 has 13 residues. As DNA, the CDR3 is TGTGCTTCAAGCGGGAGGTATGCCGATGAGCAGTTCTTC. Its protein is CASSGRYADEQFF.

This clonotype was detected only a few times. Written as DNA, the CDR3 is TGTGCCACCAGCGCTTGGGACTCAGATACGCAGTATTTT. Protein sequence: CATSAWDSDTQYF. The chain links TRBV24-1 to TRBJ2-3; D may be TRBD2 (6 bases). The CDR3 extends over 13 amino acids. The V end lost 7 bases, the J end lost 4 bases, and 11 bases lay between the germline ends. In germline, CDR1 is KGHDR, CDR2 SFDVKD.

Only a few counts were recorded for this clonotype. CDR3 residues: CASSRQGVTDTQYF. As DNA, the CDR3 is TGTGCCAGCAGTAGACAGGGGGTGACAGATACGCAGTATTTT. The V gene is TRBV7-2, the J gene TRBJ2-3; 9 bases line up with TRBD1. Germline CDR1 SGHTA, CDR2 FQGNSA. CDR3 length: 14 amino acids. V shed 6 bases and J 3 bases; nucleotides not matched to a gene: 4.

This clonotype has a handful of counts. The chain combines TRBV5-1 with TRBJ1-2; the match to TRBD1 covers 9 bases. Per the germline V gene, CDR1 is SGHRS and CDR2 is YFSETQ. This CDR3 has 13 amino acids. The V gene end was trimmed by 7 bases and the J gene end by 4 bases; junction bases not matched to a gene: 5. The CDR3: CASGRDRVYGYTF. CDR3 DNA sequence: TGCGCCAGCGGCCGGGACAGGGTCTATGGCTACACCTTC.

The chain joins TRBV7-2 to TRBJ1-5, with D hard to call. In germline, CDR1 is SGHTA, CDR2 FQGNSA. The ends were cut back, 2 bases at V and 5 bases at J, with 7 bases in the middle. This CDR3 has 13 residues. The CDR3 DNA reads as TGTGCCAGCAGCTTAATTTGGGATCAGCCCCAGCATTTT. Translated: CASSLIWDQPQHF.

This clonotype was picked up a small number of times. The CDR3 is CASSLESSGTRYNEQFF. The CDR3, as DNA: TGTGCCAGCAGCTTAGAATCCTCCGGGACTAGGTACAATGAGCAGTTCTTC. The J gene is TRBJ2-1, the V gene TRBV7-6; 8 positions match TRBD2. CDR1 is SGHVS and CDR2 is FNYEAQ in the germline V gene. This CDR3 spans 17 amino acids. With V trimmed by 1 base and J by 4 bases, 9 bases remained unmatched.

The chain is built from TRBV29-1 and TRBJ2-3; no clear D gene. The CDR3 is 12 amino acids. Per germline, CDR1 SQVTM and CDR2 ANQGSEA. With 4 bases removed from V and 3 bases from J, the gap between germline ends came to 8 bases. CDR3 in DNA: TGCAGCGTTGGAGATGGTACAGATACGCAGTATTTT. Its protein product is CSVGDGTDTQYF.

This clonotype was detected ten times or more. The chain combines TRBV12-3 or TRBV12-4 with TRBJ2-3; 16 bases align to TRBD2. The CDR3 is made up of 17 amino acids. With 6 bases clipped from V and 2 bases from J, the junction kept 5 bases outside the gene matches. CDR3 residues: CASSKGLAGGITDTQYF. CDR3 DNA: TGTGCCAGCAGCAAGGGACTAGCGGGAGGGATCACAGATACGCAGTATTTT.

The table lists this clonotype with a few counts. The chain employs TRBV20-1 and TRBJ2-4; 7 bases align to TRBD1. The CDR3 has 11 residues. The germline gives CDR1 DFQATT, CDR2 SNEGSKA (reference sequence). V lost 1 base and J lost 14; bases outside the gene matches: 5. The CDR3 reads CSARVGDREYF. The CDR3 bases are TGCAGTGCTAGAGTAGGTGACAGGGAGTACTTC.

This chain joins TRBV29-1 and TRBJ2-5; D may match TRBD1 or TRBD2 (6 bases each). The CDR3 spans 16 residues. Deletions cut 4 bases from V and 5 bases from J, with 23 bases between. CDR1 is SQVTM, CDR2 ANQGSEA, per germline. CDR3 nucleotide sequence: TGCAGCGTTGGTTTCGGTCTTGGGCAGGGGAGGGAGACCCAGTACTTC. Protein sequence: CSVGFGLGQGRETQYF.

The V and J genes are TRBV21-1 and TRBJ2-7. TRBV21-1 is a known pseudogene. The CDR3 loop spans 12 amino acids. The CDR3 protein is CASSKKGYEQYF. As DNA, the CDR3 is TGTGCCAGCAGCAAAAAGGGCTACGAGCAGTACTTC.

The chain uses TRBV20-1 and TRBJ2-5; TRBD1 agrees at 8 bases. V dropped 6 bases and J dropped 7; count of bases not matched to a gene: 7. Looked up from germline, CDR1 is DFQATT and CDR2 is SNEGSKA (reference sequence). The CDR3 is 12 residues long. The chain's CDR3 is CSAWDRRGTQYF. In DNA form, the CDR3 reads TGCAGTGCCTGGGACAGGCGGGGGACCCAGTACTTC.

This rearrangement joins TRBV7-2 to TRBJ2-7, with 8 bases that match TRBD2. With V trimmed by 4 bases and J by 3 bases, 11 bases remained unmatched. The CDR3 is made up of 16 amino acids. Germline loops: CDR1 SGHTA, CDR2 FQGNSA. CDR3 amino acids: CASSSPAWRGDYEQYF. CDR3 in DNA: TGTGCCAGCAGCTCCCCGGCATGGCGGGGGGACTACGAGCAGTACTTC.